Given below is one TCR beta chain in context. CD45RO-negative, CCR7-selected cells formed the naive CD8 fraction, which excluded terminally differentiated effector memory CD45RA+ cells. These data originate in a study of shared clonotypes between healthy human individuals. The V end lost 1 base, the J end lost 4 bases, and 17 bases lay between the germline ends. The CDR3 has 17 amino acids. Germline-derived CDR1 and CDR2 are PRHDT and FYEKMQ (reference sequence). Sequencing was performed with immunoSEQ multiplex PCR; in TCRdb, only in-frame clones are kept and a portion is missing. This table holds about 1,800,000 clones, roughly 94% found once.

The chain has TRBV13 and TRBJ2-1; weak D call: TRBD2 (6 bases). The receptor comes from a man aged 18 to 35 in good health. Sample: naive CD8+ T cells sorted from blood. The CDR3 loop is CASSLASRDWGYNEQFF. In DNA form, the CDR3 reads TGTGCCAGCAGCTTAGCTAGCAGGGACTGGGGATACAATGAGCAGTTCTTC. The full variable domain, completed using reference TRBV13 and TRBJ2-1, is AAGVIQSPRHLIKEKRETATLKCYPIPRHDTVYWYQQGPGQDPQFLISFYEKMQSDKGSIPDRFSAQQFSDYHSELNMSSLELGDSALYFCASSLASRDWGYNEQFFGPGTRLTVL.